This T cell receptor (beta chain) was obtained from a study of control samples from healthy donors and cancer patients. CDR1 and CDR2 (germline): SGHTA, FQGTGA. V gave up 5 bases and J gave up 6 bases, with 13 bases separating them. The CDR3 runs 14 residues. Here immunoSEQ multiplex PCR was the method, and the copy in TCRdb shows in-frame clones only, minus some. Of roughly 100,000 clones listed, about four fifths were seen once; the top ten hold approximately 13%. Material for sequencing was blood. This chain links TRBV7-3 with TRBJ2-2; D possibly corresponds to TRBD1 (6 bases). The TCR was taken from a woman aged 45-59 years in good health. This CDR3 reads CASSLSRGSGELFF. The CDR3 DNA reads as TGTGCCAGCAGCCTTAGCAGGGGTTCCGGGGAGCTGTTTTTT.